This T cell receptor delta chain originates from a study of delta chains in infants with herpesvirus infections listed by TCRdb under 2023. In the study overall: A Ugandan infant birth cohort was prospectively followed from birth to characterize gammadelta T cell responses to primary cytomegalovirus (CMV) infection. The study looked for a public fetal Vdelta1/Vgamma8 gammadelta TCR clonotype in infants infected with CMV after birth. gammadelta TCRs were sequenced from PBMC of some 20 CMV-infected infants (one congenitally infected) and seven to nine CMV-uninfected infants with enough sample available. Blood samples from the infants were grouped into approximate ages of 1.5, 4, 8 and 12 months. Belgian fetal and cord blood gammadelta TCR data that had been published previously were included solely for comparison and were not produced in this cohort.

Pregnant women receiving prenatal care in Kampala, Uganda, were recruited, and the infants of these women were enrolled, with documentation of maternal HIV status required. Home visits to families took place weekly, and collection of infant clinical information, oral swabs and peripheral blood began at 6 weeks of age and was repeated every 4 months after that. Blood was drawn into heparin tubes, and PBMC were separated by Ficoll-Paque density gradient centrifugation and then cryopreserved. By share, this clone ranks as large (0.1 to 1%). This clone's antigen is unknown. No base quality values were provided; no much bigger clone lies one nucleotide off. Library preparation employed RT-PCR. TCR cDNA was generated by reverse transcription of PBMC RNA with SuperScript II and gamma-chain- and delta-chain-specific primers. Purification of cDNA was performed with AMPure XP beads, after which the cDNA was amplified and indexed with Illumina adapters by means of the Nextera XT Index Kit. Sequencing of the gammadelta TCR libraries was done on an Illumina MiSeq using a V2 300-cycle kit. In the source study's methods: Using MiXCR v2.1.12, CDR3 sequences were assembled, and reads were mapped onto D, J and V genes obtained from GenBank. VDJtools v1.2.1 was used to perform repertoire analyses of the CDR3 clonotypes. In TCRdb, clones were called once more from the public reads by CATT, and rows of identical DNA were later combined. It is TCRdb's table, rather than the study itself, that gives the V and J calls and clone size. Counted in this sample were over a thousand delta-chain clones; around 30% of them appeared once. Clones ranked in the top ten supply 8.5% to 10% of the sample.

From a lookup of the germline V gene, CDR1 and CDR2 are TSWWSYY and QGS. Including cysteine and phenylalanine, the CDR3 has 19 amino acids. The only DNA kept is the CDR3, 57 bases in frame from the first base. Trimming takes 0 bases from V and 0 bases from J, and the germline ends sit 20 bases apart. Findings and caveats that apply to the study as a whole: A small sample size and the lack of race- or environment-matched controls were noted by the authors, because CMV is acquired by nearly all Ugandans before adulthood. The frequency of the public clonotype among Vdelta1 cells appeared to be inversely correlated with age at infection and fell quickly, apparently not lasting beyond around 2 months. The public clonotype might still be present below the detection limit in CMV-uninfected infants. The public clonotype was found only at the first time point after infection and was absent in uninfected infants and in those infected after 120 days. Of some 19 CMV-infected infants, several carried the public Vdelta1 clonotype: the congenitally infected infant plus three who were infected postnatally before 120 days of age.

The chain is made from TRDV1 and TRDJ1; D gene: possibly TRDD2, on 6 matching bases. The sample was peripheral blood, taken at time point 1 of longitudinal follow-up. The source is a human donor who was a Ugandan infant, either HIV-exposed or HIV-unexposed (not recorded which). The CDR3 reads as follows: CALGELPPTATMYTDKLIF. In nucleotide form, the sequence is TGTGCTCTTGGGGAACTCCCTCCTACGGCGACCATGTACACCGATAAACTCATCTTT.